The present T cell receptor (beta chain) was sequenced within a study of OX40 agonist ivuxolimab in advanced cancers. Study results and caveats: Circulating CD4+ and CD8+ T cells showed clonal expansion by week 6 at 0.1 to 3.0 mg/kg. Specificity for antigen went undetermined in the expanded peripheral T cells.

Looked up from germline, CDR1 is MDHEN and CDR2 is SYDVKM. The CDR3 consists of 17 residues. Between the trimmed V and J ends, which lost 1 base and 4 bases, there was a span of 19 bases. Method: immunoSEQ multiplex PCR; TCRdb's copy keeps in-frame clones and lacks some. Here the sample spans around 20,000 clones, just over 85% being singletons. On this clone itself: The antigen is undetermined.

This rearrangement joins TRBV28 to TRBJ2-5; TRBD2 is a possible D gene (7 bases). The clonotype originates from an adult with an advanced solid tumor such as melanoma, head and neck, liver or kidney cancer. The input for sequencing was CD4+ or CD8+ T cells sorted from blood, taken in a trial of the OX40 agonist ivuxolimab. The CDR3, as DNA: TGTGCCAGCAGTTTATCTCACACGTTGGGGGGGCTAGAGACCCAGTACTTC. It translates to CASSLSHTLGGLETQYF.